Given below is one TCR beta chain in context. Investigators extracted total RNA from whole blood and did not sort T cells. This entry is derived from a study of monozygotic twins with inflammatory bowel disease. Each sample's cDNA came from eight separate reactions. TCRdb derives one entry per CDR3 protein from the 5' RACE reads, leaving out DNA. In total, the table holds approximately 160,000 distinct CDR3 sequences. CDR3 length: 12 residues. The V gene's germline CDR1 is SQVTM and CDR2 ANQGSEA. The rearrangement joins TRBV29-1 to TRBJ2-5. Sequences were obtained from blood. This clonotype was obtained from a human donor with ulcerative colitis or Crohn's disease, or a healthy co-twin of an affected twin (not recorded which). CDR3 residues: CSVEDGQATQYF.